This T cell receptor (beta chain) is from a study of blood T cell repertoires in COVID-19. Looking at the study overall: Samples representing acute and convalescent COVID-19 were sourced from the United States, Italy and Spain.

This clone was seen a single time. With 4 bases removed from V and 5 bases from J, the gap between germline ends came to 17 bases. This CDR3 has 15 amino acids. CDR1 and CDR2 from the germline V gene are ENHRY and SYGVKD. Original handling: Researchers report that nucleated cell counts were estimated from reference gene primer amplification. Produced via immunoSEQ multiplex PCR; TCRdb's table is partial and in-frame only. The DNA was the basis for D and trimming; V, J and clone size are from that table. This table has 150,000 to 200,000 clones, around 85% appearing once. Sequenced material: peripheral blood. The clonotype originates from a man between 60 and 70 years old who had recovered from COVID-19. The chain couples TRBV10-3 to TRBJ1-1, with D maybe TRBD1 (6 bases). This CDR3 is CAISGGQPWGTEAFF. The CDR3 nucleotides read TGTGCCATCAGTGGGGGGCAACCCTGGGGAACTGAAGCTTTCTTT.